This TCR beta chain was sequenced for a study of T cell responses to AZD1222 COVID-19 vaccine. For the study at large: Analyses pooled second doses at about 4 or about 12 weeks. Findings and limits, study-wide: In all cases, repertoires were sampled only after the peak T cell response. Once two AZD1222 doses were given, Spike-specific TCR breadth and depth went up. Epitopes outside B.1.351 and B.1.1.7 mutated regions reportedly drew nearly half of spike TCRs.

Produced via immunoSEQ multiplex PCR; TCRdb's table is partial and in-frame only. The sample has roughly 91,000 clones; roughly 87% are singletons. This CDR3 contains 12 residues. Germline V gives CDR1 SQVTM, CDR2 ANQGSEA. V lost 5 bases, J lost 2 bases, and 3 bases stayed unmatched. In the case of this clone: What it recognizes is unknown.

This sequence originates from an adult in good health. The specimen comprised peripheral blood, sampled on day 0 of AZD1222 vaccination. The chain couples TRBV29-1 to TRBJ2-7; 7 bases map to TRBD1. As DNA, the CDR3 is TGCAGCGTTTTGCAGGGGGCCTACGAGCAGTACTTC. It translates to CSVLQGAYEQYF.